This T cell receptor beta chain was recorded in a study of blood T cell repertoires in COVID-19. Study at large: The samples span acute and convalescent COVID-19 from the United States, Italy and Spain. T cells, B-cell-depleted T cells, or PBMCs provided the cDNA or gDNA that served as material.

In the authors' methods: The authors estimated nucleated cell counts from reference gene primer amplification. Profiled with immunoSEQ multiplex PCR; TCRdb holds only in-frame clones, not every one. V and J calls plus clone size are reproduced from that table; the DNA served to infer D and trimming. Of tens of thousands of clones listed, roughly four fifths are singletons. Germline V gives CDR1 MNHNY, CDR2 SVGAGI (reference sequence). Trimming at V came to 5 bases and at J to 0 bases, leaving 15 bases not matched to a gene. The CDR3 runs to 19 residues. V usage is TRBV6-6 and J usage is TRBJ2-2; 7 bases align to TRBD2. Sequencing used peripheral blood. This sequence originates from a man aged 60 to 69 with acute or convalescent COVID-19. The CDR3 loop is CASSLWASGGHANTGELFF. The CDR3 DNA reads as TGTGCCAGCAGTCTATGGGCGTCGGGAGGACACGCGAACACCGGGGAGCTGTTTTTT.